In this sample, the clone carrying this T cell receptor beta chain turned up a few times. Its target is not known. These data are taken from a study of cytomegalovirus exposure and HLA in healthy donors. Whole-study findings and limits: The productive fraction for most TCR beta V segments was about 90% or about 30% in an earlier analysis.

Primers for the PCR totalled 60 Vbeta and 13 Jbeta. TCRdb keeps only in-frame clones here, not all; method: immunoSEQ multiplex PCR. The sample records approximately 110,000 clones, around 62% being singletons. CDR3 length: 13 amino acids. Germline values: CDR1 MNHEY, CDR2 SMNVEV (reference sequence). Trimming removed 7 bases at V and 5 bases at J, with 15 bases between. The genes are TRBV27 and TRBJ2-7; maybe TRBD1 (6 bases). This clonotype originated in a man in his thirties or forties in good health and CMV-seropositive. The specimen was PBMCs. CDR3 bases: TGTGCCAGCACCCGATCAGGGGCAAACGAGCAGTACTTC. Its translation: CASTRSGANEQYF.